A selection of T cell receptor beta chains follows, all from one sample in a study of cytomegalovirus exposure and HLA in healthy donors. Libraries were prepared by immunoSEQ multiplex PCR; TCRdb keeps only in-frame clonotypes and omits some of them. This table has 100,000 or so clones, around 15% appearing once. The sequencing input was PBMCs. The receptors come from a female donor in good health and CMV-seronegative. Each CDR3 is given with its conserved first and last residue. A D gene is named only where the DNA matches it firmly. Clone size appears in some rows only: once, few, many, or a class for an expanded clone.

>NA|TRBV27|16|TRBD2|TRBJ2-1
CASSHYRLAGYNEQFF
TGTGCCAGCAGTCACTATCGGCTAGCGGGGTACAATGAGCAGTTCTTC
>few|TRBV7-3|13|TRBD1|TRBJ1-1
CASSFRQGSAAFF
TGTGCCAGCAGCTTTCGACAGGGCTCTGCAGCTTTCTTT
>few|TRBV10-3|15|NA|TRBJ2-3
CAIKDYASSTDTQYF
TGTGCCATAAAGGACTACGCCTCTAGCACAGATACGCAGTATTTT
>NA|TRBV4-2|14|TRBD2|TRBJ2-5
CASSQGTRGETQYF
TGTGCCAGCAGCCAAGGGACTAGAGGAGAGACCCAGTACTTC
>NA|TRBV5-1|14|TRBD1|TRBJ2-7
CASSPGQGSYEQYF
TGCGCCAGCAGCCCTGGACAGGGGAGCTACGAGCAGTACTTC
>few|TRBV9|15|NA|TRBJ1-3
CASSVEEVSGNTIYF
TGTGCCAGCAGCGTAGAGGAGGTCTCTGGAAACACCATATATTTT
>NA|TRBV9|15|TRBD1|TRBJ1-4
CASSPRQGTNEKLFF
TGTGCCAGCAGCCCCAGACAGGGCACTAATGAAAAACTGTTTTTT
>NA|TRBV5-4|15|TRBD1|TRBJ2-7
CASSLRGQEPYEQYF
TGTGCCAGCAGCTTGAGGGGGCAGGAACCTTACGAGCAGTACTTC
>few|TRBV7-2|14|NA|TRBJ1-1
CASRPAGDNTEAFF
TGTGCCAGCAGACCCGCGGGGGATAACACTGAAGCTTTCTTT
>few|TRBV5-1|16|TRBD1|TRBJ2-2
CASSLGQGAGTGELFF
TGCGCCAGCAGCCTAGGACAGGGGGCGGGCACCGGGGAGCTGTTTTTT
>few|TRBV5-6|14|NA|TRBJ1-5
CASSLRGHNQPQHF
TGTGCCAGCAGCTTGAGGGGTCACAATCAGCCCCAGCATTTT
>NA|TRBV7-2|17|TRBD1|TRBJ1-3
CASSFLTGDYSGNTIYF
TGTGCCAGCAGCTTCCTGACAGGGGACTACTCTGGAAACACCATATATTTT
>few|TRBV7-2|13|TRBD1|TRBJ1-1
CASSPTGGGKAFF
TGTGCCAGCAGCCCTACAGGGGGCGGGAAAGCTTTCTTT
>few|TRBV5-1|15|TRBD1|TRBJ1-1
CASGTGGLGNTEAFF
TGCGCCAGCGGAACAGGGGGCCTAGGGAACACTGAAGCTTTCTTT